The table lists the clone carrying this T cell receptor (beta chain) with a count of one. Antigen: not known. This specimen includes other DNA sequences encoding the same CDR3. The sample comes from a study of cytomegalovirus exposure and HLA in healthy donors. Study conclusions and caveats: Rarity characterized most TCR sequences, yet some public TCRs appeared in many donors. What a later analysis reportedly showed was that an Asian-associated ancestry cluster had fewer N-insertions than the roughly 720-donor mean. CMV serostatus was the only immune exposure information that was available.

Germline assignment: CDR1 SNHLY and CDR2 FYNNEI. CDR3 size: 19 residues. V gave up 3 bases and J gave up 3 bases, with 24 bases separating them. With 60 Vbeta and 13 Jbeta primers, the PCR was carried out. Sequencing was performed with immunoSEQ multiplex PCR; in TCRdb, only in-frame clones are kept and a portion is missing. This sample has about 200,000 clones, with roughly 80% found just once. The clonotype was recovered from a man aged 35 to 55 in good health and CMV-seronegative. The sample taken for sequencing was PBMCs. The chain links TRBV2 to TRBJ1-5; D gene ambiguous. The CDR3 DNA follows: TGTGCCAGCAGTGAGGCTTCGGCAGGCTGGCCATTTTACAATCAGCCCCAGCATTTT. As protein: CASSEASAGWPFYNQPQHF.